A selection of T cell receptor beta chains follows, all from one sample in a study of OX40 agonist ivuxolimab in advanced cancers. Sequencing was performed with immunoSEQ multiplex PCR; in TCRdb, only in-frame clones are kept and a portion is missing. The sample contains around 30,000 clones, roughly 88% of which appear only once. The material sequenced was CD4+ or CD8+ T cells sorted from blood, taken in a trial of the OX40 agonist ivuxolimab. The source is an adult with an advanced solid tumor such as melanoma, head and neck, liver or kidney cancer. The CDR3 runs from the conserved cysteine through the conserved F or W. The D gene is left open where the match is weak. Expanded clones are given a class, and other clones once, few, many or no size at all.

>.|TRBV19|TRBJ2-7|.
TGTGCCAGTAGTATCGGGTTCCTCTACGAGCAGTACTTC
CASSIGFLYEQYF
>.|TRBV4-1|TRBJ2-6|.
TGCGCCAGCAGCCAATCACCATCTCCCGGGTCTGGGGCCAACGTCCTGACTTTC
CASSQSPSPGSGANVLTF
>.|TRBV7-9|TRBJ2-7|.
TGTGCCAGCAGCTCGAGGGGGACCTACGAGCAGTACTTC
CASSSRGTYEQYF
>.|TRBV10-2|TRBJ2-3|TRBD2
TGCGCCAGCAGTGGACTCCGCTCCACTAGCGGGGGGGCCCCCGCAGATACGCAGTATTTT
CASSGLRSTSGGAPADTQYF
>few|TRBV19|TRBJ1-1|.
TGTGCCAGTAAAGATATTGGGTTGGTAATGAACACTGAAGCTTTCTTT
CASKDIGLVMNTEAFF
>.|TRBV28|TRBJ2-7|.
TGTGCCAGCAGGGGCCGACCCTACGAGCAGTACTTC
CASRGRPYEQYF
>.|TRBV10-3|TRBJ2-7|TRBD1
TGTGCCATCAGCAGCAGGGGGTCCTACGAGCAGTACTTC
CAISSRGSYEQYF
>once|TRBV5-6|TRBJ1-1|.
TGTGCCAGCAGCTTGGGGGGTTACAGCCCGCTAGAAGCTTTCTTT
CASSLGGYSPLEAFF
>once|TRBV15|TRBJ1-1|.
TGTGCCACCAGCAGAGATCGGAGGGGAAGCATGAACACTGAAGCTTTCTTT
CATSRDRRGSMNTEAFF
>.|TRBV28|TRBJ1-5|TRBD1
TGTGCCAGCAGTTTGAGCAGGGGGAAAAATCAGCCCCAGCATTTT
CASSLSRGKNQPQHF
>medium-sized|TRBV6-5|TRBJ2-7|.
TGTGCCAGCAGTTACTCTCTAGACTCTAGCTACGAGCAGTACTTC
CASSYSLDSSYEQYF
>.|TRBV28|TRBJ2-1|TRBD2
TGTGCCAGCAGTTTAGTGGGGGGGTCCCGTGAGCAGTTCTTC
CASSLVGGSREQFF
>.|TRBV19|TRBJ1-4|.
TGTGCCAGTAGCGACCCGGGACAATCACTGTTTTTT
CASSDPGQSLFF
>few|TRBV7-9|TRBJ2-3|.
TGTGCCAGCAGCCCCCCGGAAGGGACTGGGACAGATACGCAGTATTTT
CASSPPEGTGTDTQYF
>.|TRBV6-5|TRBJ2-1|TRBD1
TGTGCCAGCAGTTACACTCCGGGACAGGGACTGAGTGAGCAGTTCTTC
CASSYTPGQGLSEQFF
>.|TRBV27|TRBJ2-1|TRBD2
TGTGCCAGCCATCCCGGGACTAGCAACAATGAGCAGTTCTTC
CASHPGTSNNEQFF
>.|TRBV7-3|TRBJ2-1|.
TGTGCCAGCAGCTTCACACCAGGGTCCTCTATATCCTACAATGAGCAGTTCTTC
CASSFTPGSSISYNEQFF
>few|TRBV7-8|TRBJ2-3|TRBD2
TGTGCCAGCAGCTTAGGGACTAGCCCCCGCACAGATACGCAGTATTTT
CASSLGTSPRTDTQYF
>.|TRBV11-1|TRBJ2-3|TRBD1
TGTGCCAGCAGCGATGCCCTAGGGACAGGGCTCCCTACGCAGTATTTT
CASSDALGTGLPTQYF
>.|TRBV10-2|TRBJ2-7|TRBD1
TGCGCCAGCAGTTCGACAGGGGGGTACGAGCAGTACTTC
CASSSTGGYEQYF
>few|TRBV7-2|TRBJ1-2|.
TGTGCCAGCAGCTTAGTTCCGGCCAACTATGGCTACACCTTC
CASSLVPANYGYTF
>once|TRBV5-1|TRBJ2-1|.
TGCGCCAGCAGCCCCCAAGGGACGGGTATCTACAATGAGCAGTTCTTC
CASSPQGTGIYNEQFF
>.|TRBV7-9|TRBJ2-4|.
TGTGCCAGCAGCTCTGTCCTGATAGCCAAAAACATTCAGTACTTC
CASSSVLIAKNIQYF
>.|TRBV19|TRBJ2-7|.
TGTGCCAGTAGTATACTTGGAAACGAGCAGTACTTC
CASSILGNEQYF
>.|TRBV29-1|TRBJ2-5|TRBD1
TGCAGCGTTGAAGGGACAGGGGTTAAAGAGACCCAGTACTTC
CSVEGTGVKETQYF
>.|TRBV6-4|TRBJ1-1|.
TGTGCCAGCAGTGACCGAATTAACACTGAAGCTTTCTTT
CASSDRINTEAFF
>.|TRBV13|TRBJ2-5|TRBD1
TGTGCCAGCAGCTTAGCGGCGGAGGACAGGGGGCATGAGACCCAGTACTTC
CASSLAAEDRGHETQYF
>.|TRBV15|TRBJ2-3|.
TGTGCCACCTCAGGGGGGGGCAGCACAGATACGCAGTATTTT
CATSGGGSTDTQYF
>.|TRBV10-2|TRBJ2-6|.
TGCGCCAGCAGTGTAGCCAACTCTGGGGCCAACGTCCTGACTTTC
CASSVANSGANVLTF
>.|TRBV7-9|TRBJ2-5|TRBD2
TGTGCCAGCAGCTCACTAGCGGGGGGAGAGACCCAGTACTTC
CASSSLAGGETQYF
>few|TRBV6-5|TRBJ2-7|.
TGTGCCAGCATCAGACAGGACCCCTACGAGCAGTACTTC
CASIRQDPYEQYF
>.|TRBV6-1|TRBJ1-2|.
TGTGCCAGCAACCATCGGGGAGTCTATGGCTACACCTTC
CASNHRGVYGYTF
>few|TRBV4-1|TRBJ2-7|.
TGCGCCAGCAGCCAGGAAACAGATGGGATCGGCGAGCAGTACTTC
CASSQETDGIGEQYF
>.|TRBV27|TRBJ2-3|.
TGTGCCAGCGGCCTCTCTAGTCCGACAGATACGCAGTATTTT
CASGLSSPTDTQYF
>once|TRBV6-5|TRBJ2-1|.
TGTGCCAGCAGTTTGAGCTCCTACAATGAGCAGTTCTTC
CASSLSSYNEQFF
>.|TRBV27|TRBJ1-5|.
TGTGCCAGCAGTTTAGGGCCGAGCAATCAGCCCCAGCATTTT
CASSLGPSNQPQHF
>.|TRBV10-3|TRBJ2-5|TRBD1
TGTGCCACCGCGACAGGGGCTGGGGATGAGACCCAGTACTTC
CATATGAGDETQYF
>once|TRBV7-9|TRBJ2-2|.
TGTGCCAGCAGCTCCCGGGACGCGAACACCGGGGAGCTGTTTTTT
CASSSRDANTGELFF
>.|TRBV30|TRBJ1-6|TRBD1
TGTGCCTGGACCGAATCCGGGACAGCCAATTCACCCCTCCACTTT
CAWTESGTANSPLHF
>.|TRBV7-9|TRBJ2-7|.
TGTGCCAGCAGCTTAGGGACTTTCGAGCAGTACTTC
CASSLGTFEQYF
>.|TRBV27|TRBJ2-7|TRBD1
TGTGCCAGCAGTTCGGACAGGGTACCCGTCTACGAGCAGTACTTC
CASSSDRVPVYEQYF
>.|TRBV19|TRBJ1-2|.
TGTGCCATCCGGGAGTTCTATGGCTACACCTTC
CAIREFYGYTF
>.|TRBV5-3|TRBJ1-1|.
TGTGCCAAAAGACACCCTATTAACACTGAAGCTTTCTTT
CAKRHPINTEAFF
>.|TRBV7-9|TRBJ2-7|TRBD2
TGTGCCAGCAGCTCCCATAGCGGGCCCCTCGAGCAGTACTTC
CASSSHSGPLEQYF
>once|TRBV7-9|TRBJ2-5|.
TGTGCCAGCAGCCTGGGGGACACCCAAGAGACCCAGTACTTC
CASSLGDTQETQYF
>.|TRBV5-1|TRBJ1-1|.
TGCGCCAGCAGCTTCAGGGGAGGGACTGAAGCTTTCTTT
CASSFRGGTEAFF
>.|TRBV4-1|TRBJ2-1|TRBD1
TGCGCCAGCAGCCTGGGACAGGGGATCTCCTACAATGAGCAGTTCTTC
CASSLGQGISYNEQFF
>.|TRBV6-5|TRBJ2-1|.
TGTGCCAGCAGTTACTCGTTATACAATGAGCAGTTCTTC
CASSYSLYNEQFF